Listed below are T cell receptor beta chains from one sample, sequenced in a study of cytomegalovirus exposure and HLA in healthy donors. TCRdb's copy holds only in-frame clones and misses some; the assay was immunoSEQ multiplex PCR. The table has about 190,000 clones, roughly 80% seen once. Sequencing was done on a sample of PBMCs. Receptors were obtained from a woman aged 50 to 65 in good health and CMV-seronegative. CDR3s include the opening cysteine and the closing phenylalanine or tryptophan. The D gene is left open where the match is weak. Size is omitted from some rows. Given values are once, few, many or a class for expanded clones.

TGTGCCAGCAGCCAGGTTAGCTCCTACGAGCAGTACTTC,CASSQVSSYEQYF,.,TRBJ2-7,TRBV6-6,.
TGCGCCAGCAGCTTGGGGGCAGGGATTTCAAACACCATATATTTT,CASSLGAGISNTIYF,.,TRBJ1-3,TRBV5-1,.
TGCGCCAGCAGCCGTGTAACAGGGGCCATAACCTACGAGCAGTACTTC,CASSRVTGAITYEQYF,.,TRBJ2-7,TRBV4-3,TRBD1
TGCGCCAGCAGCCGGGACAACGCGAACACCGGGGAGCTGTTTTTT,CASSRDNANTGELFF,.,TRBJ2-2,TRBV4-3,.
TGTGCCAGCAGCCCACTAGCGGGGTTCGAGAACACCGGGGAGCTGTTTTTT,CASSPLAGFENTGELFF,.,TRBJ2-2,TRBV11-3,TRBD2
TGTGCCAGTAGTTTCCAGGGGGCAGTTCAGCCCCAGCATTTT,CASSFQGAVQPQHF,.,TRBJ1-5,TRBV19,TRBD1
TGTGCCAGCTCACCCCCGGGACTAGCGGGAGGTAGTGAGCAGTTCTTC,CASSPPGLAGGSEQFF,.,TRBJ2-1,TRBV18,TRBD2
TGTGCCAGCAGTGGAAGGGGCGCGAACACTGAAGCTTTCTTT,CASSGRGANTEAFF,.,TRBJ1-1,TRBV2,.
TGTGCCAGCAGTTACCGGCAGCCCCAGCATTTT,CASSYRQPQHF,few,TRBJ1-5,TRBV6-6,.
TGCGCCAGCAGCTTGCGGCCCCTCGGGACAGCTACCTTTGAATACGAGCAGTACTTC,CASSLRPLGTATFEYEQYF,once,TRBJ2-7,TRBV5-1,TRBD1
TGTGCCAGCAGGAGGGTCTATGGCTACACCTTC,CASRRVYGYTF,.,TRBJ1-2,TRBV6-1,.
TGTGCCAGCAGTTACCACGGGGTAGCGGAGGGCGCCAAGCAGTTCTTC,CASSYHGVAEGAKQFF,.,TRBJ2-1,TRBV6-5,.
TGCGCCAGCAGTCTTCAGGATCTGGACACTGAAGCTTTCTTT,CASSLQDLDTEAFF,.,TRBJ1-1,TRBV5-1,.
TGTGCCAGCAGCCCAGGGGACCAAGAGACCCAGTACTTC,CASSPGDQETQYF,.,TRBJ2-5,TRBV5-4,.
TGCGCCAGCAGCCAAGGAGGTGCGGACTATGGCTACACCTTC,CASSQGGADYGYTF,.,TRBJ1-2,TRBV4-3,.
TGTGCCAGCAGCAGCACTACCAAAAACATTCAGTACTTC,CASSSTTKNIQYF,.,TRBJ2-4,TRBV6-5,.
TGTGCCAGCAGCAAAGTGGGACAGGATTTCTACGAGCAGTACTTC,CASSKVGQDFYEQYF,.,TRBJ2-7,TRBV5-4,TRBD1
TGTGCCAGCAGCTTACTTTCCGACGGGGACTATGGCTACACCTTC,CASSLLSDGDYGYTF,.,TRBJ1-2,TRBV7-9,.
TGTGCCAGCAGAACCCCCCAGGGGTATAGCAATCAGCCCCAGCATTTT,CASRTPQGYSNQPQHF,once,TRBJ1-5,TRBV6-4,.
TGTGCCAGCAGCCCTCACCGTTCCGGGACAGGACTCGGTAATGAAAAACTGTTTTTT,CASSPHRSGTGLGNEKLFF,.,TRBJ1-4,TRBV14,TRBD1
TGTGCCAGCAGTTCCCTCGGACAGGGGTTGAATGAGCAGTTCTTC,CASSSLGQGLNEQFF,.,TRBJ2-1,TRBV27,TRBD1
TGTGCCAGCAGCCAGGGTGTTGGAGATACGCAGTATTTT,CASSQGVGDTQYF,.,TRBJ2-3,TRBV2,.
TGCGCCAGCAGCGAGACAGGTCGAAACTATGGCTACACCTTC,CASSETGRNYGYTF,.,TRBJ1-2,TRBV5-1,.
TGTGCCAGTAGCAACTGGGCTGGGTCTAGCGGGGGCACAGATACGCAGTATTTT,CASSNWAGSSGGTDTQYF,.,TRBJ2-3,TRBV19,TRBD2
TGTGCCAGCAGCCCGTCACTAGCATCCACCGGGGAGCTGTTTTTT,CASSPSLASTGELFF,.,TRBJ2-2,TRBV7-3,.
TGTGCCAGCAGCCAAGATATGGAGGTCGCTGAAGCTTTCTTT,CASSQDMEVAEAFF,few,TRBJ1-1,TRBV4-2,.
TGTGCCAGTAGTATCCCGCCGACCGGGGCCCAGCATTTT,CASSIPPTGAQHF,once,TRBJ1-5,TRBV19,.
TGTGCCAGCAGCCTCACCACCCGGACTGTTCGGGATACGCAGTATTTT,CASSLTTRTVRDTQYF,once,TRBJ2-3,TRBV7-8,.
TGTGCCAGCAGTTTAAGCGGCAGAATCCTTTCTGGGGCCAACGTCCTGACTTTC,CASSLSGRILSGANVLTF,.,TRBJ2-6,TRBV28,.
TGCGCCAGCAGCCAAGAAGCTAGCGGGAGGTTCAATGAGCAGTTCTTC,CASSQEASGRFNEQFF,once,TRBJ2-1,TRBV4-3,TRBD2
TGCGCCAGCAGCTATCTAGCGGCAACCTACAATGAGCAGTTCTTC,CASSYLAATYNEQFF,.,TRBJ2-1,TRBV5-1,TRBD2
TGTGCCAGCAGCCCAGAGGCTAGTGCCGGGGAGCTGTTTTTT,CASSPEASAGELFF,.,TRBJ2-2,TRBV7-6,.
TGTGCTAGCAGTACAGGGTTTAACACTGAAGCTTTCTTT,CASSTGFNTEAFF,.,TRBJ1-1,TRBV7-7,.
TGTGCCAGCAGCCGTGACAGGGGTAAAGAAGCTTTCTTT,CASSRDRGKEAFF,.,TRBJ1-1,TRBV7-2,TRBD1
TGTGCCAGCTCACTTCAAACAGTTCTGAACACTGAAGCTTTCTTT,CASSLQTVLNTEAFF,.,TRBJ1-1,TRBV18,.
TGTGCCAGCAGCTTAGGGCCCCCGACTGGGGAGACCCAGTACTTC,CASSLGPPTGETQYF,.,TRBJ2-5,TRBV7-6,.
TGTGCCAGCACTATAGGACAGACTAATCAGCCCCAGCATTTT,CASTIGQTNQPQHF,.,TRBJ1-5,TRBV6-1,.
TGTGCCAGCAGGGCGGGACAGGTGTACACCGGGGAGCTGTTTTTT,CASRAGQVYTGELFF,.,TRBJ2-2,TRBV11-2,TRBD1
TGTGCCAGCAGCCATGGGACAGGGGAGCCCTACGAGCAGTACTTC,CASSHGTGEPYEQYF,.,TRBJ2-7,TRBV11-1,TRBD1
TGTGCCAGCAGCTTAGCCCCTCGGGGTAATTCACCCCTCCACTTT,CASSLAPRGNSPLHF,.,TRBJ1-6,TRBV7-3,.
TGCGCCAGCAGCCCGGGAGGACTGATCAATCAGCCCCAGCATTTT,CASSPGGLINQPQHF,.,TRBJ1-5,TRBV5-1,.
TGTGCCACCAGCCTACAGGGATACTATGGCTACACCTTC,CATSLQGYYGYTF,.,TRBJ1-2,TRBV15,.
TGTGCCAGTAGTAGCGAAACAGGGCCGCTTACCGGGGAGCTGTTTTTT,CASSSETGPLTGELFF,.,TRBJ2-2,TRBV19,.
TGTGCCAGTAGTGAGGGACAGGGAAGGAACTATGGCTACACCTTC,CASSEGQGRNYGYTF,.,TRBJ1-2,TRBV19,TRBD1
TGTGCCAGCAGCTTAGGTGGCAGGGCCCAGGCGTTGAACACTGAAGCTTTCTTT,CASSLGGRAQALNTEAFF,.,TRBJ1-1,TRBV11-2,.
TGTGCCAGCAGCCCCCGCGTCGGACAAGTTGTGAACACTGAAGCTTTCTTT,CASSPRVGQVVNTEAFF,.,TRBJ1-1,TRBV7-2,.
TGCGCCAGCAGCCCCTATAGCGGGAAACCAGATACGCAGTATTTT,CASSPYSGKPDTQYF,.,TRBJ2-3,TRBV5-1,TRBD2
TGTGCCAGCACCGAGGACCCTACAGGGGGCGGCGTCTATGGCTACACCTTC,CASTEDPTGGGVYGYTF,.,TRBJ1-2,TRBV2,TRBD1
TGTGCCAGCAGTTTATTAGGAGGGCTCGGCTACACCTTC,CASSLLGGLGYTF,few,TRBJ1-2,TRBV28,.
TGTGCCAGCTCCCAAGACATCTCTAGCAATCAGCCCCAGCATTTT,CASSQDISSNQPQHF,.,TRBJ1-5,TRBV18,.
TGTGCCAGCAGCTTAGCGCAAGGGACAGTTACCGGGGAGCTGTTTTTT,CASSLAQGTVTGELFF,.,TRBJ2-2,TRBV7-2,TRBD1